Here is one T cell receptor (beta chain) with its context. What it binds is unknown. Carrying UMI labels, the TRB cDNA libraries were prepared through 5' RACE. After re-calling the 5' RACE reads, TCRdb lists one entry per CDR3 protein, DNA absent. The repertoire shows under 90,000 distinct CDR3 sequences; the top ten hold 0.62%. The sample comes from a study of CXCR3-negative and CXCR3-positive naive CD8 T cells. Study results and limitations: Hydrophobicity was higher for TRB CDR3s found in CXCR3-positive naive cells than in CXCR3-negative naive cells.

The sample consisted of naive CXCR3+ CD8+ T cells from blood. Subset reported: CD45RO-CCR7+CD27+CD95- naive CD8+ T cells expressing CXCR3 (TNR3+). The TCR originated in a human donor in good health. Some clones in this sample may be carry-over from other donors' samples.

CDR3 residues: CASGPGSGPRGRTQYF. This chain uses TRBV12-5 with TRBJ2-5; TCRdb returns TRBD1, unconfirmable since there is no DNA. Germline loops: CDR1 LGHNT, CDR2 FRNRAP. The CDR3 consists of 16 residues.